This record concerns one TCR beta chain sequence. This specimen belongs to a study of glioma-infiltrating T cells. Using RNA template, CDR3s of TCR alpha and beta were amplified with iRepertoire arm-PCR. TCRdb re-called the multiplex PCR reads through MiXCR, storing one row per CDR3 protein. Of some 180,000 distinct CDR3 sequences listed, more than 25% are singletons. The receptor was derived from a human donor with low-grade glioma or glioblastoma, undergoing nonglioma brain surgery, or in good health (not recorded which). The sample comprised glioma tissue, nonneoplastic brain tissue, or PBMCs (not recorded which).

Here the CDR3 reads CSATDVWRTYEQYF. CDR3 coding DNA: TGCAGCGCCACAGATGTTTGGCGGACCTACGAGCAGTACTTC. J is TRBJ2-7 and V is TRBV29-1, with unresolved D. CDR1 and CDR2 from the germline V gene are SQVTM and ANQGSEA. The CDR3 runs to 14 residues. Trimming took 7 bases from V and 2 from J, leaving 18 bases between them.